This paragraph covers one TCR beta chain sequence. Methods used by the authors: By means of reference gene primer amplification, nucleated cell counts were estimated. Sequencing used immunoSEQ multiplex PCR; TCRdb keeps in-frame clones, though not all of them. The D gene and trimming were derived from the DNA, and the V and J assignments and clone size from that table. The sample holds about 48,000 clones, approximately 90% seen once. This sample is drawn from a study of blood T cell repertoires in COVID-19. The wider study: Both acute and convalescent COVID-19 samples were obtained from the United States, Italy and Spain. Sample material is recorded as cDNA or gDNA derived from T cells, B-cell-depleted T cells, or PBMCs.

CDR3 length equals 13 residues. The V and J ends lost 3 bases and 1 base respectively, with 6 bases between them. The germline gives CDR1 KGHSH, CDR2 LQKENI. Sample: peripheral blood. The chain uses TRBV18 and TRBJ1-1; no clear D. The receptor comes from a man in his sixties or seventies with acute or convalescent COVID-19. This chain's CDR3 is CASSPSGNTEAFF. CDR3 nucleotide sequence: TGTGCCAGCTCACCCTCCGGGAACACTGAAGCTTTCTTT.